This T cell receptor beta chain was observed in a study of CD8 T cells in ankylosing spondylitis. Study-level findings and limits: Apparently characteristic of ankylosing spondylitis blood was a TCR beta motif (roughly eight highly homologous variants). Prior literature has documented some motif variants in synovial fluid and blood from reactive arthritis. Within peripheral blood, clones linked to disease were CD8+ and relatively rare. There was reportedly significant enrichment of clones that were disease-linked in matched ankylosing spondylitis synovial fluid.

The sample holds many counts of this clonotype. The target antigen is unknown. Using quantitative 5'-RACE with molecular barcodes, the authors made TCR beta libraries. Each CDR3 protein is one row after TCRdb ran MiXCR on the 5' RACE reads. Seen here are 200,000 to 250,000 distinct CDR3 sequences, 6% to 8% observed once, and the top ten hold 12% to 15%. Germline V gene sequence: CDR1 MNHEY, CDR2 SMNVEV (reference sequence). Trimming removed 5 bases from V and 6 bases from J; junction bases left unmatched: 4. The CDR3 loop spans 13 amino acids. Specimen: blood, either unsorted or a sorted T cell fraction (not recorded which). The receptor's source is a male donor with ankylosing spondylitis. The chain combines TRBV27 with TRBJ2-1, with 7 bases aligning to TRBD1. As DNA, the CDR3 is TGTGCCAGCAGTCCAGGGACAGTCAATGAGCAGTTCTTC. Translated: CASSPGTVNEQFF.